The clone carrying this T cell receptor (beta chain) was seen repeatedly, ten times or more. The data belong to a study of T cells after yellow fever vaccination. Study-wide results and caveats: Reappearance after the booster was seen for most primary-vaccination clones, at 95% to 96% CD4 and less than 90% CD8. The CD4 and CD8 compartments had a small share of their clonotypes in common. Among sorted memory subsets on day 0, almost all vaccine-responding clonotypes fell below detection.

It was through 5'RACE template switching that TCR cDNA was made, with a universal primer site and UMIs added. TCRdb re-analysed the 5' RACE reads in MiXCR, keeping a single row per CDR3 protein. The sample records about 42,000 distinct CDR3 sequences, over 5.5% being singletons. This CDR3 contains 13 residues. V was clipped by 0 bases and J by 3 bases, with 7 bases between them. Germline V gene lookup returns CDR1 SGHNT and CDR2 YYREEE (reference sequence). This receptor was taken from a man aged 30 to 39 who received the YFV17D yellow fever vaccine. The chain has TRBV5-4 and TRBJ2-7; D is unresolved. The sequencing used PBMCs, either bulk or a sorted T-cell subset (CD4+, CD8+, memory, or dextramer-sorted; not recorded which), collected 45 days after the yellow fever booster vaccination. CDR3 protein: CASSLDRNYEQYF. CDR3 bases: TGTGCCAGCAGCTTGGATAGAAACTACGAGCAGTACTTC. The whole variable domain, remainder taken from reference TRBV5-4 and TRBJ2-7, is ETGVTQSPTHLIKTRGQQVTLRCSSQSGHNTVSWYQQALGQGPQFIFQYYREEENGRGNFPPRFSGLQFPNYSSELNVNALELDDSALYLCASSLDRNYEQYFGPGTRLTVT.